This T cell receptor (beta chain) is drawn from a study of blood T cell repertoires in COVID-19. At the level of the study: T cells, B-cell-depleted T cells, or PBMCs supplied cDNA or gDNA.

As processed by the authors: Estimates of nucleated cell counts were drawn from the amplification of reference gene primers. Libraries were prepared by immunoSEQ multiplex PCR; TCRdb keeps only in-frame clonotypes and omits some of them. The V and J calls and clone size come from that table; D and trimming were worked out from the DNA. This repertoire shows about 130,000 clones, roughly 89% found once; its top ten account for more than 15%. Germline V gene sequence: CDR1 GTSNPN, CDR2 SVGIG (reference sequence). Losses at the gene ends were 3 bases for V and 8 bases for J; bases not matched to a gene: 10. The CDR3 consists of 14 residues.

The rearrangement joins TRBV30 to TRBJ1-1; TRBD1 matches 9 bases. This sequence originates from a man aged 45-65 years with active or convalescent COVID-19. The sequenced material came from peripheral blood. The CDR3: CAWSVPGQGTEAFF. In DNA form, the CDR3 reads TGTGCCTGGAGCGTTCCGGGACAGGGAACGGAAGCTTTCTTT.